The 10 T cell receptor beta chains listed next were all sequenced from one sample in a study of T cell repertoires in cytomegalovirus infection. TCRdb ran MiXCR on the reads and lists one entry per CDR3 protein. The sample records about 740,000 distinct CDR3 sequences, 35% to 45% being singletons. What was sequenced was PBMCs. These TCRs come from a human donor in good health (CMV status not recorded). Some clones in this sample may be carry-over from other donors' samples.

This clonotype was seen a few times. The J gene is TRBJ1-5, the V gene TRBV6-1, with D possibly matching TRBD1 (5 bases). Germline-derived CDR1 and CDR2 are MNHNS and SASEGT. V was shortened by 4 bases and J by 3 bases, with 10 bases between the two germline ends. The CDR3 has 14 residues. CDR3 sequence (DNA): TGTGCCAGCAGTGCAGGGCAACACAATCAGCCCCAGCATTTT. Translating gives CASSAGQHNQPQHF.

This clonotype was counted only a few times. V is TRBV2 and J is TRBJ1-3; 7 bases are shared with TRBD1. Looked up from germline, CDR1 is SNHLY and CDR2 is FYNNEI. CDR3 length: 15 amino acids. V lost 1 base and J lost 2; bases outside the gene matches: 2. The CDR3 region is CASSEEGAPGNTIYF. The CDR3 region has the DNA TGTGCCAGCAGTGAAGAGGGGGCCCCTGGAAACACCATATATTTT.

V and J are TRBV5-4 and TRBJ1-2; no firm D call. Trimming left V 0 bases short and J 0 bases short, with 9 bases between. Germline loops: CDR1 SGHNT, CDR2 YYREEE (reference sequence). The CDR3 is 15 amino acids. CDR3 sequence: CASSLAPEANYGYTF. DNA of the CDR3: TGTGCCAGCAGCTTGGCCCCGGAGGCTAACTATGGCTACACCTTC.

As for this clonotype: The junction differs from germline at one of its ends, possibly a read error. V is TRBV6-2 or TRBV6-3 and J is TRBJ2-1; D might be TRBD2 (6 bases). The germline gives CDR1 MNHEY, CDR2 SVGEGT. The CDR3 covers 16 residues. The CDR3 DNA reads TGTGCCAGCAGTTACTCGGGGCTAGCGCCCTACAAGGAGCAGTTCTTC. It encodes CASSYSGLAPYKEQFF.

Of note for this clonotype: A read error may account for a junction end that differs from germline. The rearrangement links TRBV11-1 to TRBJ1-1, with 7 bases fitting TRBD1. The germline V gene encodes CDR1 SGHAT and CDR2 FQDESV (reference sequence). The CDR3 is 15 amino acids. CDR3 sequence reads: CASSLQTGMNTETFF. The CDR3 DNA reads TGTGCCAGCAGCTTACAGACAGGGATGAACACTGAAACTTTCTTT.

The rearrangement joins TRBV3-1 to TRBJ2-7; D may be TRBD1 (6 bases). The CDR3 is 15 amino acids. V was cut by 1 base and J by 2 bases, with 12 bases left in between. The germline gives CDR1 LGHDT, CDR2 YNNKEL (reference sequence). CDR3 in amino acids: CASSQVNDRTYEQYF. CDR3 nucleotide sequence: TGTGCCAGCAGCCAAGTAAATGACAGGACCTACGAGCAGTACTTC.

The CDR3 here is CASSTPRVPPDTQYF. The CDR3 DNA follows: TGTGCCAGCAGCACCCCCCGGGTCCCCCCAGATACGCAGTATTTT. V usage is TRBV27 and J usage is TRBJ2-3; D unclear. Trimming left V 6 bases short and J 4 bases short, with 17 bases between. This CDR3 is 15 amino acids long. Germline loops: CDR1 MNHEY, CDR2 SMNVEV (reference sequence).

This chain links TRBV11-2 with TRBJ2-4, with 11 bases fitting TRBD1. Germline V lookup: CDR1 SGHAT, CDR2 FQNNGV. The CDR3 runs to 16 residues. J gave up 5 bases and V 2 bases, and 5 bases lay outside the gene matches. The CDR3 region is CASSLLVGQGENIQYF. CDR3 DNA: TGTGCCAGCAGCTTACTGGTGGGACAGGGGGAAAACATTCAGTACTTC.

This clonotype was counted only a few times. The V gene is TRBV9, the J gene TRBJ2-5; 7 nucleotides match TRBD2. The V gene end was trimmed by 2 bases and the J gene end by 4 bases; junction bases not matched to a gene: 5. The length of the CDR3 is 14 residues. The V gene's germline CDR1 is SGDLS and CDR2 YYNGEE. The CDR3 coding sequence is TGTGCCAGCAGCGTCGGGGGGTGGGGAGAGACCCAGTACTTC. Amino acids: CASSVGGWGETQYF.

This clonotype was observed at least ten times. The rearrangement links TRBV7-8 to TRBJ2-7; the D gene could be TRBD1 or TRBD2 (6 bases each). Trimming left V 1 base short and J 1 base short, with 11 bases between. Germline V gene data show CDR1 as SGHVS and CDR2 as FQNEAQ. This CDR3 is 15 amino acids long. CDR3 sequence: CASSLERGVSYEQYF. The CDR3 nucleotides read TGTGCCAGCAGCTTAGAAAGGGGGGTGTCCTACGAGCAGTACTTC.